Listed here is a single T cell receptor beta chain. This clone was counted a single time. This receptor's antigen is unknown. Base qualities are missing; no much larger clone stands one base away. The record originates from a study of shared clonotypes between healthy human individuals (dated by TCRdb to the early 2020s). At the level of the whole study: The cohort included three men and a couple of women between 18 and 49 years of age. For each donor, three plates each were used for CD4 naive and CD4 memory, two plates were used for CD8 naive, and one plate was used for CD8 memory. The study deeply sequenced blood TCR repertoires of several healthy adults to estimate repertoire size and the extent of clonotype sharing between individuals. Different laboratories and diverse techniques were used to prepare libraries and sequence TCR repertoires, to increase sequencing depth and limit assay-specific biases. Per donor, leukapheresis produced somewhere between about 0.8 and 9 billion PBMCs. Points the paper makes about the study in general: Higher generation probabilities were observed for clonotypes shared by all four sorted-subset donors than for non-shared clonotypes. Pairwise subsampling led to the expectation that sequencing depth would affect the degree of clonotype sharing among donors. Estimated clonotype richness was generally larger for naive than for memory subsets. Sampling was limited to blood, and TCR repertoires in tissue likely differ from TCR repertoires in blood. Rarefaction of sorted-subset datasets indicated incomplete sequencing despite the large sequencing depth. The genetic and exposure-history diversity represented was limited by the small number of donors. Across a few donors, around 5% of naive CD4, 3% to 3.5% of naive CD8, under 2.5% of memory CD4, and 0.4% to 0.45% of memory CD8 clonotypes were shared.

Using the deep immunoSEQ assay, multiplex PCR amplified TCR CDR3 regions from genomic DNA. For each cell subset, the extracted genomic DNA was distributed evenly across all wells of several immunoSEQ 96-well plates, and each plate served as one replicate. For sorted subsets, each replicate PCR was loaded with approximately 200 ng genomic DNA, equivalent to 25,000 to 35,000 T cell genomes. The purified libraries were quantified using a Qubit 3.0 fluorometer, sized with a Bioanalyzer 2100, and then quantified again using the KAPA Library Quantification kit. A separate single-read 150-cycle Illumina NextSeq 550 flow cell was used to sequence each immunoSEQ 96-well plate. The study's processing was this. The immunoSEQ output contained only junctional sequences without quality scores, so filtering could not match that applied to full-length reads. Sequences were annotated with PyIR, a Python wrapper for IgBLAST v1.9, and V/J genes and CDR3 were assigned using IMGT germline references. Reads with weak V/J assignments (E-value above 1e-6), missing CDR3, stop codons, out-of-frame junctions, or ambiguous translated residues were removed. V3J clonotypes were defined as sequences sharing an identical inferred V gene, J gene, and CDR3 amino acid sequence. To compute the percentage overlap between repertoires, the number of shared unique clonotypes was divided by the size of the smaller repertoire. RTK rarefaction, the Chao1 estimator, and Recon v2.1 estimates of unobserved clonotypes were used to assess repertoire richness. Generation probabilities for all TCRbeta clonotypes obtained by the gDNA method from several donors were computed using OLGA. TCRdb's version of the immuneACCESS table is confined to in-frame rearrangements and falls short of the full clone set. An unresolved V gene accounts for under half of the shortfall where checked; the remainder is of unknown origin. For V, J and clone size, that table is used; D and trimming come from the DNA. Here the sample has a few million clones; around 90% occur a single time. The ten most abundant clones make up around 0.4% of the sample.

The donors were healthy, HIV-negative adults who had no recently reported acute infections or vaccinations. Every donor was a Caucasian adult living in Nashville, Tennessee, USA. CD4+ T cells were enriched through magnetic negative selection, after which naive cells were positively selected on CD45RA and the remaining negative fraction served as the memory subset. Blood was obtained by leukapheresis, after which PBMCs were separated by Ficoll-Histopaque density gradient centrifugation and cryopreserved in liquid nitrogen vapor phase. Purity and quantity of every magnetically sorted T cell population were checked by analytical flow cytometry. From each sorted fraction, genomic DNA was isolated and quantified by UV absorbance on a Nanodrop 2000c. Sequenced sample: naive CD4+ T cells from PBMCs. The cell subset or site label, as the study defines it: CD45RA+ positively selected. The TCR originated in a man between 18 and 29 years old in good health. Some clones in this sample may be carry-over from other donors' samples.

In nucleotides, the sequence is TGTGCCAGCAGCCGGGACGGAATTGGAAACACCATATATTTT. It translates to CASSRDGIGNTIYF. Recombination linked TRBV7-9 to TRBJ1-3, with TRBD1 as a weak D call on 5 bases. Deletion took 5 bases off V and 3 bases off J, with a span of 11 bases between the germline ends. The CDR3 sequence holds 14 residues, the cysteine and phenylalanine included. Of all the DNA, just the CDR3 is kept, 42 bases in frame from base 1. The germline V gene (reference sequence) provides CDR1 SEHNR and CDR2 FQNEAQ.